Below, 28 T cell receptor beta chains from the same sample are listed, as sequenced in a study of T cell repertoires in cytomegalovirus infection (dated by TCRdb to the late 2010s). Sequencer: Illumina HiSeq 1500. TCRdb ran its own pipeline on the public reads, namely fastp trimming at Q25 and MiXCR clone calling, and kept in-frame beta chains. All rows with the same CDR3 protein become a single entry with the most common DNA and genes. Counted in this sample were 680,000 or so distinct CDR3 sequences; about 30% of them appeared once. Of the sample, approximately 18% is held by the ten largest clones. What these receptors recognize is not known. The intended sense of this specimen's treatment or condition label: in vitro stimulation with specific CMV peptide epitopes to enrich CMV-specific T cells. Specimen: cultured PBMCs, collected from culture after CMV antigen stimulation. These TCRs come from a human donor in good health (CMV status not recorded). Some clones in this sample may be carry-over from other donors' samples.

This clonotype was counted a few times. This chain uses TRBV20-1 with TRBJ2-3; D possibly matches TRBD1 or TRBD2 (5 bases each). Trimming pared 6 bases from V and 6 bases from J, leaving 16 bases between. This CDR3 has 13 residues. Per the germline V gene, CDR1 is DFQATT and CDR2 is SNEGSKA (reference sequence). The chain's CDR3 is CSARGTEEDTQYF. The DNA of the CDR3 is TGCAGTGCGAGGGGAACGGAGGAGGATACGCAGTATTTT.

The rearrangement links TRBV7-6 to TRBJ2-3; 9 nucleotides align to TRBD1. CDR1 and CDR2 (germline): SGHVS, FNYEAQ. V lost 5 bases and J lost 4; bases outside the gene matches: 13. This CDR3 is built from 17 residues. CDR3: CASSISPGTGYSDTQYF. The CDR3 nucleotides are TGTGCCAGCAGCATATCGCCCGGGACAGGGTATTCAGATACGCAGTATTTT.

V gene TRBV7-9 combines with J gene TRBJ2-2, with D tentatively TRBD2 (5 bases). The CDR3 is 16 amino acids. In germline, CDR1 is SEHNR, CDR2 FQNEAQ (reference sequence). The ends were cut back, 1 base at V and 4 bases at J, with 13 bases in the middle. In DNA, the CDR3 is TGTGCCAGCAGCTTAGGCCTAGCCATAGCCACCGGGGAGCTGTTTTTT. Amino acid sequence: CASSLGLAIATGELFF.

This clonotype has only a few counts. The rearrangement joins TRBV10-3 to TRBJ1-2; TRBD1 is a possible D gene (6 bases). With 2 bases removed from V and 8 bases from J, the gap between germline ends came to 12 bases. The V gene's germline CDR1 is ENHRY and CDR2 SYGVKD. The CDR3 extends over 13 amino acids. The CDR3 loop is CAISETTGDGYTF. The CDR3 DNA reads as TGTGCCATCAGTGAGACGACAGGAGACGGCTACACCTTC.

The rearrangement uses TRBV7-2 and TRBJ2-2, with D unresolved. V was pared by 5 bases and J by 7 bases, with 8 bases between. In germline, CDR1 is SGHTA, CDR2 FQGNSA. The CDR3 is 12 residues long. CDR3 sequence reads: CASSREVGELFF. CDR3 coding DNA: TGTGCCAGCAGCCGAGAGGTCGGGGAGCTGTTTTTT. The whole variable domain, remainder taken from reference TRBV7-2 and TRBJ2-2, is GAGVSQSPSNKVTEKGKDVELRCDPISGHTALYWYRQSLGQGLEFLIYFQGNSAPDKSGLPSDRFSAERTGGSVSTLTIQRTQQEDSAVYLCASSREVGELFFGEGSRLTVL.

V usage is TRBV6-2 or TRBV6-3 and J usage is TRBJ1-5, with D perhaps TRBD1 (6 bases). This CDR3 is 16 amino acids long. Looked up from germline, CDR1 is MNHEY and CDR2 is SVGEGT. V lost 0 bases and J lost 5, with 14 bases in between. The CDR3 sequence is CASSYSRRGEDQPQHF. The DNA for the CDR3 is TGTGCCAGCAGTTACTCCCGCAGGGGCGAGGATCAGCCCCAGCATTTT.

This clonotype was detected once. V usage is TRBV4-1 and J usage is TRBJ2-1; TRBD1 aligns across 9 bases. V was pared by 1 base and J by 8 bases, with 6 bases of the junction left unmatched. Germline lookup yields CDR1 MGHRA and CDR2 YSYEKL. There are 15 residues in the CDR3. CDR3 nucleotide sequence: TGCGCCAGCAGCCAAGCGGGACAGGGTAGGCATGAGCAGTTCTTC. Its protein is CASSQAGQGRHEQFF.

This clonotype was seen only a few times. The chain recombines TRBV7-9 with TRBJ2-1, with 9 nucleotides matching TRBD1. V lost 5 bases, J lost 5 bases, and 7 bases stayed unmatched. The CDR3 runs 15 residues. Germline lookup yields CDR1 SEHNR and CDR2 FQNEAQ (reference sequence). The DNA for the CDR3 is TGTGCCAGCAGCCGGGGACAGGGAGAACACAATGAGCAGTTCTTC. It is translated as CASSRGQGEHNEQFF.

This chain links TRBV20-1 with TRBJ1-1; a possible D gene is TRBD1 (5 bases). This CDR3 is 14 amino acids long. With 6 bases removed from V and 3 bases from J, the gap between germline ends came to 17 bases. Germline V gene data show CDR1 as DFQATT and CDR2 as SNEGSKA (reference sequence). The CDR3 sequence is CSARTGASHTEAFF. The CDR3 DNA is TGCAGTGCCCGGACTGGGGCCTCACACACTGAAGCTTTCTTT.

This chain links TRBV4-1 with TRBJ1-3, with 7 positions matching TRBD1. Trimming took 1 base from V and 2 from J; bases not matched to a gene: 8. Germline CDR1 and CDR2: MGHRA and YSYEKL. CDR3 size: 17 residues. The CDR3 reads CASSQAHPTGPGNTIYF. As DNA, the CDR3 is TGCGCCAGCAGCCAAGCCCACCCGACAGGGCCTGGAAACACCATATATTTT.

This clonotype was recorded only once. This chain links TRBV6-2 or TRBV6-3 with TRBJ2-1, with TRBD2 matching over 12 bases. V lost 6 bases and J lost 7; bases outside the gene matches: 13. The CDR3 sequence is 17 residues long. Germline CDR1 and CDR2: MNHEY and SVGEGT. CDR3 DNA sequence: TGTGCCAGCAGCCCTACTCTAGCGGGAGGGCCGGGGAATGAGCAGTTCTTC. This sequence encodes CASSPTLAGGPGNEQFF.

The chain combines TRBV20-1 with TRBJ1-2; 12 positions agree with TRBD1. Per germline, CDR1 DFQATT and CDR2 SNEGSKA (reference sequence). J was trimmed by 7 bases and V by 3 bases; bases with no gene match: 6. This CDR3 is 14 amino acids long. CDR3 in amino acids: CSARPRDRGPGYTF. The CDR3 DNA is TGCAGTGCTAGGCCCCGGGACAGGGGGCCTGGCTACACCTTC.

The chain joins TRBV19 to TRBJ2-5; TRBD2 aligns across 9 bases. This CDR3 is 19 amino acids long. The ends lost 6 bases at V and 2 bases at J; junction bases unmatched: 19. Germline V gene lookup returns CDR1 LNHDA and CDR2 SQIVND (reference sequence). The CDR3 nucleotides read TGTGCCAGTAGCCTTCAGGGGCCGCGCGGGGGGGTCGTTCAAGAGACCCAGTACTTC. Its translation is CASSLQGPRGGVVQETQYF.

This chain uses TRBV12-5 with TRBJ1-2; D ambiguous. Germline-derived CDR1 and CDR2 are LGHNT and FRNRAP. The V and J ends lost 6 bases and 8 bases respectively, with 25 bases between them. This CDR3 comprises 16 residues. The CDR3 loop is CASGDARKSRLGGYTF. As DNA, the CDR3 is TGTGCTAGTGGGGATGCCAGGAAATCAAGATTGGGAGGCTACACCTTC.

V is TRBV11-2 and J is TRBJ1-3; no clear D. V was trimmed by 4 bases and J by 1 base, leaving 11 bases between them. CDR1 and CDR2 from the germline V gene are SGHAT and FQNNGV. The CDR3 length is 15 residues. For the CDR3, the DNA is TGTGCCAGCAGCTCCCTAATCGGGTCTGGAAACACCATATATTTT. It translates to CASSSLIGSGNTIYF.

J is TRBJ2-1 and V is TRBV2, with 9 bases fitting TRBD2. Per the germline V gene, CDR1 is SNHLY and CDR2 is FYNNEI. The CDR3 totals 15 residues. The junction had 6 bases not matched to a gene; V was cut back by 7 bases and J by 2 bases. CDR3 coding DNA: TGTGCCAGCACCGAGGGGACTAGCCCCTACAATGAGCAGTTCTTC. It is translated as CASTEGTSPYNEQFF.

This sequence joins TRBV9 and TRBJ2-1; tentative D call: TRBD2 (6 bases). The germline V and J ends were trimmed by 3 bases and 2 bases, with 15 bases remaining between them. This CDR3 comprises 16 residues. The germline V gene encodes CDR1 SGDLS and CDR2 YYNGEE. CDR3 sequence: CASSARTTPTYNEQFF. The DNA of the CDR3 is TGTGCCAGCAGCGCCCGGACTACCCCCACCTACAATGAGCAGTTCTTC.

In this sample, this clonotype turned up a few times. CDR3: CASSLRLNSYEQYF. Written as DNA, the CDR3 is TGTGCCAGCAGCTTGAGACTGAACTCCTACGAGCAGTACTTC. V and J are TRBV5-6 and TRBJ2-7; D not certain. Germline V gene sequence: CDR1 SGHDT, CDR2 YYEEEE. The CDR3 sequence is 14 residues long. V gave up 1 base and J gave up 0 bases, with 8 bases separating them.

This CDR3 is CSAKGLPGSYEQYF. DNA for the CDR3: TGCAGTGCAAAAGGTCTCCCCGGGTCCTACGAGCAGTACTTC. The J gene is TRBJ2-7, the V gene TRBV20-1; D is uncertain. Germline V gene lookup returns CDR1 DFQATT and CDR2 SNEGSKA (reference sequence). CDR3 size: 14 residues. Trimming left V 6 bases short and J 1 base short, with 16 bases between.

This clonotype was seen more than once but under ten times. V gene TRBV24-1 combines with J gene TRBJ2-5, with D perhaps given as TRBD1 or TRBD2 (5 bases each). The CDR3 spans 15 residues. The V gene lost 3 bases and the J gene lost 5 bases, with 15 bases spanning the gap. Germline V lookup: CDR1 KGHDR, CDR2 SFDVKD. This chain's CDR3 is CATSDPRGSGETQYF. CDR3 bases: TGTGCCACCAGTGATCCCCGGGGCTCGGGGGAGACCCAGTACTTC.

The sample holds many counts of this clonotype. This sequence joins TRBV7-2 and TRBJ1-2; D possibly corresponds to TRBD1 (6 bases). The germline V gene encodes CDR1 SGHTA and CDR2 FQGNSA. The CDR3 contains 15 residues. V dropped 4 bases and J dropped 4 bases, with 16 bases sitting between them. The CDR3 DNA is TGTGCCAGCAGCTCCAACAGGGATGTCGGCTATGGCTACACCTTC. Protein product: CASSSNRDVGYGYTF.

This chain connects TRBV6-6 to TRBJ1-5, with D possibly being TRBD1 (6 bases). Trimming left V 8 bases short and J 0 bases short, with 20 bases between. The CDR3 runs 17 residues. Germline V gene sequence: CDR1 MNHNY, CDR2 SVGAGI (reference sequence). The CDR3 bases are TGTGCCAGCGAGCGAGGGGGGGGCCTCCATAGCAATCAGCCCCAGCATTTT. Residues: CASERGGGLHSNQPQHF.

This clonotype has ten or more counts. The chain is built from TRBV7-6 and TRBJ1-6, with D possibly being TRBD1 (6 bases). This CDR3 comprises 14 residues. Germline V gene sequence: CDR1 SGHVS, CDR2 FNYEAQ. V shed 1 base and J shed 9 bases, with 10 bases lying between them. CDR3 sequence reads: CASSLGQGSSPLHF. CDR3 nucleotides: TGTGCCAGCAGCTTAGGGCAGGGGAGTTCACCCCTCCACTTT.

The sample holds a few counts of this clonotype. The genes are TRBV28 and TRBJ1-4; 9 bases are a match to TRBD1. CDR3 size: 13 residues. Germline V gene lookup returns CDR1 MDHEN and CDR2 SYDVKM. V dropped 8 bases and J dropped 8; count of bases not matched to a gene: 6. The DNA of the CDR3 is TGTGCCAGCGCCAACAGGGGGCGAGAAAAACTGTTTTTT. Its translation is CASANRGREKLFF.

J is TRBJ2-7 and V is TRBV20-1; 8 bases fit TRBD1. CDR3 length: 15 amino acids. After removal of 0 bases from V and 5 bases from J, the junction contained 9 bases not matched to a gene. The germline gives CDR1 DFQATT, CDR2 SNEGSKA (reference sequence). The CDR3 here is CSARDRYRGNDEQYF. The CDR3, as DNA: TGCAGTGCTAGAGATCGTTACAGGGGGAATGACGAGCAGTACTTC.

The rearrangement joins TRBV7-2 to TRBJ1-2; possibly TRBD1 for D (5 bases). Trimming removed 3 bases from V and 7 bases from J, with 18 bases in between. The CDR3 spans 15 residues. Germline assignment: CDR1 SGHTA and CDR2 FQGNSA. For the CDR3, the DNA is TGTGCCAGCAGCTTCAGCGGGACGGCCGGGGGTGGCTACACCTTC. This translates into CASSFSGTAGGGYTF.

Concerning this clonotype itself: At one of its ends the junction is not consistent with the germline gene, which may arise from a read error. V gene TRBV2 combines with J gene TRBJ2-7; unclear D gene. CDR3 length: 11 amino acids. The germline V gene has CDR1 SNHLY and CDR2 FYNNEI. The CDR3 DNA reads as TGTGCCAGCAGTGTAAGGCAGTTGGCCCTTTTC. It translates to CASSVRQLALF.

This clonotype occurred a few times. This chain links TRBV27 with TRBJ2-3; 10 nucleotides align to TRBD2. This CDR3 is built from 18 residues. Germline CDR1 MNHEY, CDR2 SMNVEV (reference sequence). The junction had 8 bases not matched to a gene; V was cut back by 1 base and J by 1 base. In DNA form, the CDR3 reads TGTGCCAGCAGTTTATTCTCTTTAGCGGGGGGTCGCACAGATACGCAGTATTTT. Translating it yields CASSLFSLAGGRTDTQYF.